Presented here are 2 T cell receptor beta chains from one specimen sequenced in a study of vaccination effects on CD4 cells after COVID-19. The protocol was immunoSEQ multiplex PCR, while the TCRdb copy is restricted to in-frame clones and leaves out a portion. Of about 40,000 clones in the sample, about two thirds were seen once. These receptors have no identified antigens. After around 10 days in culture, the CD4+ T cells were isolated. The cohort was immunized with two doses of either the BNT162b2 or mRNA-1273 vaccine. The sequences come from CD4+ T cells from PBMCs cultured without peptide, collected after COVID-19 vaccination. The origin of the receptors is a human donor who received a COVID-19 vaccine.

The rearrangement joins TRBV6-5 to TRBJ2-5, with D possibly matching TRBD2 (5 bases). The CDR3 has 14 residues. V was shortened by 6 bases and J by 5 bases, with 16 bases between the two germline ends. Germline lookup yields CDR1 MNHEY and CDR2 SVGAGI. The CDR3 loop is CASSHGENTETQYF. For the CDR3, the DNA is TGTGCCAGCAGCCACGGGGAAAATACGGAGACCCAGTACTTC.

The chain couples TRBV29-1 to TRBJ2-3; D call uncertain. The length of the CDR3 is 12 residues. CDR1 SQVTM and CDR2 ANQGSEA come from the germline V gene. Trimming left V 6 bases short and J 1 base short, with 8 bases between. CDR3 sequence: CSVVVRTDTQYF. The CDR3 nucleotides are TGCAGCGTGGTCGTCCGCACAGATACGCAGTATTTT.